Sequencing of this TCR beta chain was carried out in a study of T-cell memory formation after mild COVID-19. Study-wide findings and caveats: Pre-infection memory carried some responding clones, suggesting that cross-reactive memory joined.

TCRdb itself ran the 5' RACE reads through MiXCR, one entry per CDR3 protein. This sample has roughly 350,000 distinct CDR3 sequences, with 28% found just once. This clonotype occurred a few times. The antigen is undetermined. The V gene lost 4 bases and the J gene lost 15 bases, with 17 bases spanning the gap. Germline-derived CDR1 and CDR2 are SGDLS and YYNGEE. There are 12 residues in the CDR3. The V gene is TRBV9, the J gene TRBJ2-4; the D is unclear. Sequencing was performed on PBMCs or a T cell subset sorted from them (not recorded which). The TCR comes from an adult woman who had mild COVID-19 (a few samples of this study predate the infection). Cell type and time point are not known. The CDR3 DNA reads TGTGCCAGCAGCCCCCCACCGGGCCCGATGTACTTC. Protein product: CASSPPPGPMYF.